Below, 10 T cell receptor beta chains from the same sample are listed, as sequenced in a study of shared clonotypes between healthy human individuals. Sequencing used immunoSEQ multiplex PCR; TCRdb keeps in-frame clones, though not all of them. The sample has fewer than 600,000 clones, roughly three quarters seen once. The specimen was PBMCs. These receptors were taken from a woman in her 40s in good health. Some clones in this sample may be carry-over from other donors' samples.

The chain is built from TRBV4-1 and TRBJ2-7, with TRBD2 matching over 8 bases. V lost 3 bases, J lost 4 bases, and 8 bases stayed unmatched. This CDR3 comprises 15 residues. Looked up from germline, CDR1 is MGHRA and CDR2 is YSYEKL. The CDR3 protein is CASSHTPGGTYEQYF. The CDR3 DNA reads as TGCGCCAGCAGCCATACGCCGGGGGGGACTTACGAGCAGTACTTC.

The V call is TRBV5-6, the J call TRBJ1-1; no firm D call. V lost 0 bases to trimming and J lost 4 bases, with 13 bases between them. The CDR3 has 15 amino acids. The germline gives CDR1 SGHDT, CDR2 YYEEEE. The DNA for the CDR3 is TGTGCCAGCAGCTTGGTTGGGGATTCCCTCACTGAAGCTTTCTTT. Amino acids: CASSLVGDSLTEAFF.

V is TRBV11-3 and J is TRBJ2-3; 8 bases align to TRBD2. This CDR3 has 16 amino acids. Trimming took 5 bases from V and 1 from J; bases not matched to a gene: 8. Germline CDR1 is SGHNT and CDR2 is YENEEA. The CDR3 DNA reads TGTGCCAGCAGCCCTCCGGGTAGCGGGGGCACAGATACGCAGTATTTT. Its translation is CASSPPGSGGTDTQYF. The full variable domain, its missing parts supplied by reference TRBV11-3 and TRBJ2-3, is EAGVVQSPRYKIIEKKQPVAFWCNPISGHNTLYWYLQNLGQGPELLIRYENEEAVDDSQLPKDRFSAERLKGVDSTLKIQPAELGDSAVYLCASSPPGSGGTDTQYFGPGTRLTVL.

This CDR3 reads CASSFSAGTSGNYNEQFF. In DNA, the CDR3 is TGCGCCAGCAGCTTTTCAGCCGGGACTAGCGGGAACTACAATGAGCAGTTCTTC. This sequence joins TRBV5-1 and TRBJ2-1; 13 bases map to TRBD2. The CDR3 totals 18 residues. J lost 3 bases, V lost 2 bases, and 8 bases had no gene match. Germline V gives CDR1 SGHRS, CDR2 YFSETQ.

The rearrangement links TRBV5-1 to TRBJ2-1; 8 nucleotides agree with TRBD2. Germline values: CDR1 SGHRS, CDR2 YFSETQ. J was trimmed by 0 bases and V by 4 bases; bases with no gene match: 6. This CDR3 spans 16 amino acids. The DNA of the CDR3 is TGCGCCAGCAGCAGCCCCAGCGGGAGCTCCTACAATGAGCAGTTCTTC. It is translated as CASSSPSGSSYNEQFF.

The chain is built from TRBV29-1 and TRBJ1-1; 7 bases line up with TRBD1. Germline V gene data show CDR1 as SQVTM and CDR2 as ANQGSEA. J lost 0 bases, V lost 7 bases, and 2 bases had no gene match. The CDR3 has 12 amino acids. This CDR3 reads CSAQGLNTEAFF. DNA for the CDR3: TGCAGCGCACAGGGGCTGAACACTGAAGCTTTCTTT.

This clone was counted a single time. The chain employs TRBV5-4 and TRBJ1-3; no clear D gene. The V and J ends lost 3 bases and 3 bases respectively, with 13 bases between them. In germline, CDR1 is SGHNT, CDR2 YYREEE (reference sequence). The CDR3 is 15 amino acids. CDR3 nucleotides: TGTGCCAGCAGCTCCCTCCGGGAAGTTGGAAACACCATATATTTT. Translating gives CASSSLREVGNTIYF.

This clone was seen a single time. One base separates it from a far larger clone, so it is likely a read error. The rearrangement joins TRBV5-6 to TRBJ2-5, with D uncertain. Trimming shortened V by 2 bases and J by 1 base, and 0 bases separated the two germline ends. The CDR3 sequence is 11 residues long. The V gene's germline CDR1 is SGHDT and CDR2 YYEEEE. CDR3 coding DNA: TGTGCCAGCAGCTTCCAAGAGACCCAGTACTTC. Translated: CASSFQETQYF.

This chain joins TRBV30 and TRBJ2-3; TRBD2 agrees at 9 bases. Germline CDR1 is GTSNPN and CDR2 is SVGIG (reference sequence). The CDR3 extends over 18 amino acids. The V segment lost 3 bases and the J segment 2 bases; nucleotides outside the gene matches: 15. The CDR3 region is CAWSHSIATSGDTDTQYF. CDR3 bases: TGTGCCTGGAGCCATAGCATAGCGACTAGCGGAGACACAGATACGCAGTATTTT.

The chain employs TRBV28 and TRBJ2-2; 9 bases line up with TRBD2. With 6 bases clipped from V and 7 bases from J, the junction kept 6 bases outside the gene matches. This CDR3 has 14 amino acids. Looked up from germline, CDR1 is MDHEN and CDR2 is SYDVKM. CDR3 in amino acids: CASRRGLAVGELFF. The CDR3 region has the DNA TGTGCCAGCAGACGGGGACTAGCTGTCGGGGAGCTGTTTTTT.